This note documents a single T cell receptor beta chain sequence. The data were taken from a study of blood T cell repertoires in COVID-19. Overall study context: The United States, Italy and Spain were the sources of the acute and convalescent COVID-19 samples. The analysed material was cDNA or gDNA that came from T cells, B-cell-depleted T cells, or PBMCs.

In the original analysis: Quantification of nucleated cells was approximated via reference gene primer amplification. The method was immunoSEQ multiplex PCR; TCRdb's version includes in-frame clones alone and lacks a portion of them. The V and J calls and clone size are taken from that table; D and trimming were inferred from the DNA. The table lists tens of thousands of clones, about nine tenths of them singletons. V lost 5 bases and J lost 1, with 10 bases in between. The CDR3 is 14 amino acids. CDR1 and CDR2 (germline): MDHEN, SYDVKM. J is TRBJ2-3 and V is TRBV28; D is possibly TRBD1 (6 bases). The sequencing input was peripheral blood. This clonotype originated in a woman older than 75 with acute or convalescent COVID-19. The CDR3 DNA is TGTGCCAGCAGTCCACAGGGAGGCACAGATACGCAGTATTTT. As protein: CASSPQGGTDTQYF.